Listed below are T cell receptor beta chains from one sample, sequenced in a study of T cells in tuberculosis. Clones were read by immunoSEQ multiplex PCR, and TCRdb kept only the in-frame ones, dropping some. The sample lists tens of thousands of clones; about 96% were seen once. The material sequenced was PBMCs. Receptors were obtained from a donor aged 10 to 29 with latent tuberculosis or without tuberculosis infection. CDR3s include the opening cysteine and the closing phenylalanine or tryptophan. The order of the fields is V gene, J gene, clone size, CDR3 protein. Clone size is stated in some rows and not others, as once, few, many or a class when expanded.

v_gene: TRBV29-1
j_gene: TRBJ2-1
abundance: .
CDR3aa: CSAQNREVSYNEQFF

v_gene: TRBV5-1
j_gene: TRBJ2-5
abundance: .
CDR3aa: CASSLRAGGQETQYF

v_gene: TRBV9
j_gene: TRBJ1-6
abundance: .
CDR3aa: CASSAQTGGAGSPLHF

v_gene: TRBV9
j_gene: TRBJ1-2
abundance: .
CDR3aa: CASSTRGGGYTF

v_gene: TRBV28
j_gene: TRBJ1-4
abundance: .
CDR3aa: CASSSRQFATNEKLFF

v_gene: TRBV11-3
j_gene: TRBJ1-1
abundance: .
CDR3aa: CASSLVGSAEAFF

v_gene: TRBV28
j_gene: TRBJ2-7
abundance: once
CDR3aa: CAWRAGTGSYEQYF

v_gene: TRBV7-2
j_gene: TRBJ2-1
abundance: .
CDR3aa: CASSLVGGNNEQFF

v_gene: TRBV30
j_gene: TRBJ1-1
abundance: .
CDR3aa: CAWSTGQGPINEAFF

v_gene: TRBV11-3
j_gene: TRBJ2-2
abundance: .
CDR3aa: CASSPALSNTGELFF

v_gene: TRBV5-6
j_gene: TRBJ2-1
abundance: .
CDR3aa: CASSTLLAAQYNEQFF

v_gene: TRBV28
j_gene: TRBJ1-2
abundance: .
CDR3aa: CASIKPTRQGRNYGYTF

v_gene: TRBV7-3
j_gene: TRBJ1-1
abundance: .
CDR3aa: CASSLSGQLNTEAFF

v_gene: TRBV4-1
j_gene: TRBJ1-1
abundance: .
CDR3aa: CASSQRADEAFF

v_gene: TRBV5-1
j_gene: TRBJ2-7
abundance: .
CDR3aa: CASRLAGDHYEQYF

v_gene: TRBV29-1
j_gene: TRBJ2-5
abundance: medium-sized
CDR3aa: CSVFGLATETQYF

v_gene: TRBV4-1
j_gene: TRBJ2-7
abundance: .
CDR3aa: CASSQAGTGGYEQYF

v_gene: TRBV11-2
j_gene: TRBJ1-3
abundance: .
CDR3aa: CASSKLGNTIYF

v_gene: TRBV14
j_gene: TRBJ1-1
abundance: .
CDR3aa: CASSQVWGHKNTEAFF

v_gene: TRBV29-1
j_gene: TRBJ1-2
abundance: once
CDR3aa: CSVVSRGGKNGYTF

v_gene: TRBV30
j_gene: TRBJ1-5
abundance: .
CDR3aa: CAWSEGLGTEPQHF

v_gene: TRBV2
j_gene: TRBJ1-2
abundance: few
CDR3aa: CASSEQGGGYGYTF

v_gene: TRBV18
j_gene: TRBJ2-2
abundance: .
CDR3aa: CASSSEEQGVSGELFF

v_gene: TRBV7-9
j_gene: TRBJ1-2
abundance: .
CDR3aa: CASSLAAQGVGYTF

v_gene: TRBV6-5
j_gene: TRBJ1-1
abundance: once
CDR3aa: CASTTDSLNTEAFF

v_gene: TRBV9
j_gene: TRBJ2-7
abundance: few
CDR3aa: CASSVSWRAGEQYF

v_gene: TRBV30
j_gene: TRBJ1-6
abundance: .
CDR3aa: CAWSVGTGNSPLHF

v_gene: TRBV18
j_gene: TRBJ2-5
abundance: .
CDR3aa: CASSPFFGETQYF

v_gene: TRBV14
j_gene: TRBJ1-1
abundance: .
CDR3aa: CASSQDLGRANTEAFF

v_gene: TRBV30
j_gene: TRBJ2-7
abundance: .
CDR3aa: CAWKIKGAYEQYF

v_gene: TRBV5-1
j_gene: TRBJ1-2
abundance: .
CDR3aa: CASSGDSLGSYGYTF

v_gene: TRBV7-8
j_gene: TRBJ1-1
abundance: .
CDR3aa: CASSRTVMNTEAFF

v_gene: TRBV28
j_gene: TRBJ2-3
abundance: .
CDR3aa: CASSLGTVTRSSSTDTQYF

v_gene: TRBV27
j_gene: TRBJ1-2
abundance: .
CDR3aa: CASSSGTGGLNYGYTF

v_gene: TRBV27
j_gene: TRBJ2-5
abundance: .
CDR3aa: CASSLEIGADVETQYF